These 23 T cell receptor beta chains came from one sample sequenced in a study of tumor-infiltrating lymphocytes in primary liver carcinoma. It was from roughly 20-30 mg of unsorted bulk tissue that RNA and DNA were co-extracted. Constant-region priming of roughly 500 ng total RNA yielded TCR beta cDNA. Construction of TCR beta libraries relied on three successive nested multiplex PCR rounds employing slightly modified ARM-PCR. Forward primers for TRBV1-TRBV30 and a C-beta reverse primer served the first two PCR rounds, at around 9 cycles each. TCRdb itself ran the multiplex PCR reads through MiXCR, one entry per CDR3 protein. Seen here are over 40,000 distinct CDR3 sequences, around 77% observed once, and the top ten hold around 22%. The source material was liver tumor tissue from sampling region 5. Subset meaning: tumor region T5, tumor centre. These receptors were obtained from a man aged 40-55 years with primary liver carcinoma and hepatitis B virus infection.

Comments on this clonotype: At one boundary the junction diverges from the germline segment, which might be a read error. The genes are TRBV11-2 and TRBJ1-5, with D perhaps matching TRBD1 (5 bases). This CDR3 region has 17 residues. CDR1 is SGHAT, CDR2 FQNNGV, per germline. The CDR3 here is CASSLVGVTGSNQPQRF. The DNA of the CDR3 is TGTGCCAGCAGCTTAGTAGGAGTAACAGGAAGCAATCAGCCCCAGCGTTTT. Combining the CDR3 with reference TRBV11-2 and TRBJ1-5 gives the whole variable domain EAGVAQSPRYKIIEKRQSVAFWCNPISGHATLYWYQQILGQGPKLLIQFQNNGVVDDSQLPKDRFSAERLKGVDSTLKIQPAKLEDSAVYLCASSLVGVTGSNQPQRFGDGTRLSIL.

This clonotype has just one count. One end of the junction does not line up with germline, which may come from a read error. The chain joins TRBV6-1 to TRBJ1-2, with D perhaps TRBD1 (5 bases). The CDR3 has 15 amino acids. From germline, CDR1 is MNHNS and CDR2 SASEGT. The CDR3 DNA follows: TGTACCAGCGGCGAGAGCGCCGAGGGGTACGATGGCTACACCTTC. This encodes CTSGESAEGYDGYTF.

Points on this clonotype: At one of its ends the junction is not consistent with the germline gene, which may arise from a read error. J is TRBJ2-5 and V is TRBV4-3; TRBD2 matches at 11 bases. The CDR3 extends over 17 amino acids. The germline CDR1 and CDR2 sequences are LGHNA and YSLEER. The CDR3: CVSDQAASGRTGETQYF. Written as DNA, the CDR3 is TGCGTCAGCGACCAAGCGGCTAGCGGGAGGACTGGTGAGACCCAGTACTTC.

In the case of this clonotype: The junction shows a germline mismatch at one end, possibly a read error. The genes are TRBV6-5 and TRBJ2-7, with 8 bases matching TRBD2. The germline gives CDR1 MNHEY, CDR2 SVGAGI. This CDR3 region has 15 residues. The CDR3 spells CASSHRAGASYKQYF. CDR3 DNA: TGTGCCAGCAGCCACCGAGCGGGAGCTTCCTACAAGCAGTACTTC.

This clonotype was counted only a few times. One end of the junction is discordant with germline, which a read error may explain. The gene calls are TRBV11-2 and TRBJ2-4; D is uncertain. The CDR3 runs to 15 residues. Germline values: CDR1 SGHAT, CDR2 FQNNGV. CDR3 sequence reads: CASTTSAIAKNIQYF. DNA for the CDR3: TGTGCCAGTACCACTTCGGCGATAGCCAAAAACATTCAGTACTTT.

About this clonotype: As the CDR3 is not closed by the conserved phenylalanine or tryptophan, this likely results from a read error. The chain couples TRBV7-8 to TRBJ1-1; D is possibly TRBD1 (5 bases). The CDR3 extends over 14 amino acids. Germline-derived CDR1 and CDR2 are SGHVS and FQNEAQ. CDR3 region: CASSLQGTETDAFL. The DNA of the CDR3 is TGTGCCAGCAGCCTCCAAGGGACGGAGACTGATGCTTTCCTT.

To note about this clonotype: At one end the junction does not follow the germline gene, possibly because of a read error. Here the CDR3 DNA reads TGTGCCAGCAGCCCGAGGGACATCCACTACGAGCAGTATTTC. Its translation: CASSPRDIHYEQYF. The chain employs TRBV7-8 and TRBJ2-7, with D possibly TRBD1 on 6 matching bases. Germline lookup yields CDR1 SGHVS and CDR2 FQNEAQ. The CDR3 loop spans 14 amino acids.

Concerning this clonotype itself: A junction end diverges from the germline sequence, so it may reflect a read error. The chain combines TRBV5-6 with TRBJ2-7, with D possibly being TRBD1 (5 bases). Per the germline V gene, CDR1 is SGHDT and CDR2 is YYEEEE. This CDR3 is 15 amino acids long. CDR3 in DNA: TGTGCCAGCACTCGGACATGGATCGGGTCCTACGAGCAGCACTTC. It codes for CASTRTWIGSYEQHF.

Concerning this clonotype itself: Likely a read error: the CDR3 ends without its conserved phenylalanine or tryptophan. V usage is TRBV11-1 and J usage is TRBJ2-3; TRBD2 aligns across 9 bases. Trimming removed 9 bases from V and 8 bases from J; junction bases left unmatched: 18. The V gene's germline CDR1 is SGHAT and CDR2 FQDESV (reference sequence). This CDR3 contains 16 residues. Written as DNA, the CDR3 is TGTGCCAGTAGCCCCTCCTCTAGCGGGAAGGCGTCTACGCAGTATTTG. Its protein is CASSPSSSGKASTQYL.

Worth noting for this clonotype: At one of its ends the junction is not consistent with the germline gene, which may arise from a read error. This chain connects TRBV5-8 to TRBJ1-2; D possibly corresponds to TRBD1 (6 bases). Germline-derived CDR1 and CDR2 are SGHTS and YDEGEE. The CDR3 covers 15 residues. The CDR3: CASSPGQNDVYGYTF. The CDR3 DNA reads TGCGCCAGCAGCCCGGGACAAAACGACGTCTATGGCTACACCTTC.

Only one count was recorded for this clonotype. Sequence at one end of the junction differs from germline and may be a read error. The chain carries TRBV2 and TRBJ2-7; 9 nucleotides match TRBD2. The CDR3 runs to 14 residues. Germline CDR1 and CDR2: SNHLY and FYNNEI. The CDR3 sequence: CVSSFSGRGNEKYF. Written as DNA, the CDR3 is TGTGTCAGCAGTTTTAGCGGGAGAGGGAACGAGAAGTACTTC.

The gene calls are TRBV11-2 and TRBJ2-1; 8 bases match TRBD2. The J segment lost 8 bases and the V segment lost 11 bases, leaving 29 bases of the junction unmatched. The CDR3 has 19 residues. The germline gives CDR1 SGHAT, CDR2 FQNNGV. CDR3 nucleotides: TGTGCCGACAGCTTCCAATGGGTGCCTGGGACCAGCGGGAGTCATGAGCAGTTCTTC. Amino acid sequence: CADSFQWVPGTSGSHEQFF.

This clonotype was detected a few times. The junction departs from the called germline gene at one end, perhaps through a read error. The chain links TRBV6-5 to TRBJ2-1, with 8 nucleotides matching TRBD2. The CDR3 runs 14 residues. Germline-derived CDR1 and CDR2 are MNHEY and SVGAGI. This chain's CDR3 is CASSQAGGVVEQFF. DNA of the CDR3: TGTGCCAGCAGTCAAGCCGGGGGGGTGGTTGAACAGTTTTTC.

Worth noting for this clonotype: A much larger clonotype is one base distant, so this may be a read error. The genes are TRBV24-1 and TRBJ2-1; tentative D call: TRBD2 (6 bases). Trimming stripped 9 bases from V and 0 bases from J, with 11 bases between. The germline gives CDR1 KGHDR, CDR2 SFDVKD. This CDR3 is built from 14 residues. For the CDR3, the DNA is TGTGCCACCGGAGGGGAGGACTCCTACAATGAGCAGTTCTTC. As protein: CATGGEDSYNEQFF.

About this clonotype itself: This may come from a read error, since a much larger clone is one base off. The chain recombines TRBV2 with TRBJ2-7; a weak D match, TRBD2 (5 bases). V was clipped by 11 bases and J by 3 bases, with 20 bases between them. This CDR3 region has 14 residues. Germline V lookup: CDR1 SNHLY, CDR2 FYNNEI. Here the CDR3 reads CACSPAGELYEQYF. As DNA, the CDR3 is TGTGCCTGTTCCCCCGCCGGGGAACTCTACGAGCAGTACTTC. The full variable domain, its missing parts supplied by reference TRBV2 and TRBJ2-7, is EPEVTQTPSHQVTQMGQEVILRCVPISNHLYFYWYRQILGQKVEFLVSFYNNEISEKSEIFDDQFSVERPDGSNFTLKIRSTKLEDSAMYFCACSPAGELYEQYFGPGTRLTVT.

The rearrangement links TRBV6-1 to TRBJ2-2; 11 bases fit TRBD2. CDR3 length equals 15 residues. Per the germline V gene, CDR1 is MNHNS and CDR2 is SASEGT. The V segment lost 7 bases and the J segment 12 bases; nucleotides outside the gene matches: 13. For the CDR3, the DNA is TGTGCCAGCAAAAGTGACGGTAGCGGGAGGGAAAAGCTGTTTTTT. Its translation: CASKSDGSGREKLFF.

In this sample, this clonotype turned up many times. The V call is TRBV2, the J call TRBJ1-5, with D perhaps matching TRBD1 (5 bases). V lost 1 base and J lost 9, with 16 bases in between. Germline-derived CDR1 and CDR2 are SNHLY and FYNNEI. The CDR3 loop spans 15 amino acids. CDR3 sequence: CASSEGSGRGLPQHF. Written as DNA, the CDR3 is TGTGCCAGCAGTGAAGGGTCGGGTCGGGGCCTGCCCCAGCATTTT.

This chain links TRBV6-2 or TRBV6-3 with TRBJ2-7; D call uncertain. Trimming removed 6 bases from V and 6 bases from J, with 15 bases in between. This CDR3 has 13 residues. The germline V gene encodes CDR1 MNHEY and CDR2 SVGEGT. CDR3 residues: CASRSPPPSEQYF. The CDR3 coding sequence is TGTGCCAGCAGATCGCCTCCCCCCTCCGAGCAGTACTTC.

A note on this clonotype: A much larger clone sits a single nucleotide away, making a read error possible. The missing conserved phenylalanine or tryptophan at the end of this CDR3 makes a read error likely. The chain recombines TRBV6-2 or TRBV6-3 with TRBJ2-3; TRBD2 agrees at 13 bases. The V and J ends lost 8 bases and 8 bases, in that order; junction bases with no gene match: 13. The germline V gene has CDR1 MNHEY and CDR2 SVGEGT. The CDR3 totals 16 residues. This CDR3 is CASGSRLAGGSSTQYS. For the CDR3, the DNA is TGTGCCAGCGGCAGCCGACTAGCGGGAGGTTCAAGTACGCAGTATTCT.

To note about this clonotype: Germline and junction disagree at one end, which may indicate a read error. The gene calls are TRBV11-1 and TRBJ2-2; no firm D call. The germline V gene has CDR1 SGHAT and CDR2 FQDESV (reference sequence). The CDR3 length is 15 residues. In DNA, the CDR3 is TGTGGCAGCAGCTATATAGGACCTTTCTTCGGGGAGCTGTTTTTT. It codes for CGSSYIGPFFGELFF. The full variable domain, completed using reference TRBV11-1 and TRBJ2-2, is EAEVAQSPRYKITEKSQAVAFWCDPISGHATLYWYRQILGQGPELLVQFQDESVVDDSQLPKDRFSAERLKGVDSTLKIQPAELGDSAMYLCGSSYIGPFFGELFFGEGSRLTVL.

As regards this clonotype: The junction departs from germline at one end; a sequencing error may be responsible. The V and J genes are TRBV5-1 and TRBJ2-1; 9 bases map to TRBD2. CDR1 and CDR2 from the germline V gene are SGHRS and YFSETQ. This CDR3 comprises 17 residues. Here the CDR3 DNA reads TGCGCCAGCAGTACAGGGACTAGCAGCTACTCCTACAATGAGCTGTTCTTC. Translation: CASSTGTSSYSYNELFF.

About this clonotype itself: The junction does not match germline at one end; this may be a read error. The chain is built from TRBV14 and TRBJ2-1; tentative D call: TRBD1 (6 bases). The CDR3 covers 16 residues. Germline CDR1 SGHDN, CDR2 FVKESK. CDR3 amino acids: CASNSRTVLGYNKQFF. DNA for the CDR3: TGTGCCAGCAACTCTAGGACAGTGTTGGGGTACAATAAGCAGTTCTTC.

About this clonotype: The junction and the germline gene differ at one end; a read error may be behind it. The chain employs TRBV29-1 and TRBJ2-2; tentative D call: TRBD2 (6 bases). CDR3 size: 15 residues. The V gene's germline CDR1 is SQVTM and CDR2 ANQGSEA. The CDR3 spells CSVGTRAANTGELFF. DNA of the CDR3: TGCAGTGTTGGGACTCGCGCGGCAAACACCGGGGAGCTGTTTTTT.